This TCR beta chain was sequenced during a study of immune evolution from preneoplasia to lung adenocarcinoma. As regards this clone: The antigen is not known.

Study conclusions and caveats: Normal lung had highest clonality; later lesions appeared denser, more diverse.

Germline V gene sequence: CDR1 SEHNR, CDR2 FQNEAQ (reference sequence). Trimming took 4 bases from V and 11 from J; bases not matched to a gene: 7. The CDR3 runs to 13 residues. Patient tissue came from resections in Japan or China, 2014–2017. Each case's diagnosis was confirmed by two pathologists on H&E. The protocol was immunoSEQ multiplex PCR, while the TCRdb copy is restricted to in-frame clones and leaves out a portion. The sample holds about 11,000 clones, about nine tenths seen once. This sequence was found in a person aged 70 to 79 with invasive lung adenocarcinoma. V and J are TRBV7-9 and TRBJ1-1; 10 bases align to TRBD1. The sample consisted of FFPE invasive lung adenocarcinoma tissue. The CDR3 bases are TGTGCCAGCAGCTCGACAGGGGGCGCGATGGCTTTCTTT. This translates into CASSSTGGAMAFF.